This TCR beta chain was obtained from a study of blood T cell repertoires in COVID-19. In the study overall: Spain, Italy and the United States supplied samples that represented acute and convalescent COVID-19. Nucleic acid was either cDNA or gDNA, and it came from T cells, B-cell-depleted T cells, or PBMCs.

Authors' analysis steps: Nucleated cell counts were estimated from reference gene primer amplification. Assay: immunoSEQ multiplex PCR; the TCRdb copy retains only in-frame clones and omits some. V and J calls and clone size are copied from that table; D and trimming were computed from the DNA. The repertoire holds 200,000 or so clones, with around 77% as singletons. The CDR3 covers 17 residues. Unmatched junction bases numbered 6, after V lost 4 bases and J lost 1 base. The germline gives CDR1 LGHDT, CDR2 YNNKEL (reference sequence). This clone was found many times. The receptor was derived from a man in his sixties with active or convalescent COVID-19. The chain couples TRBV3-1 (or the pseudogene TRBV3-2) to TRBJ2-3, with 12 bases fitting TRBD2. Material for sequencing was peripheral blood. The CDR3 protein is CASSRLAGGPGTDTQYF. For the CDR3, the DNA is TGTGCCAGCAGCCGGCTAGCGGGAGGGCCAGGCACAGATACGCAGTATTTT.